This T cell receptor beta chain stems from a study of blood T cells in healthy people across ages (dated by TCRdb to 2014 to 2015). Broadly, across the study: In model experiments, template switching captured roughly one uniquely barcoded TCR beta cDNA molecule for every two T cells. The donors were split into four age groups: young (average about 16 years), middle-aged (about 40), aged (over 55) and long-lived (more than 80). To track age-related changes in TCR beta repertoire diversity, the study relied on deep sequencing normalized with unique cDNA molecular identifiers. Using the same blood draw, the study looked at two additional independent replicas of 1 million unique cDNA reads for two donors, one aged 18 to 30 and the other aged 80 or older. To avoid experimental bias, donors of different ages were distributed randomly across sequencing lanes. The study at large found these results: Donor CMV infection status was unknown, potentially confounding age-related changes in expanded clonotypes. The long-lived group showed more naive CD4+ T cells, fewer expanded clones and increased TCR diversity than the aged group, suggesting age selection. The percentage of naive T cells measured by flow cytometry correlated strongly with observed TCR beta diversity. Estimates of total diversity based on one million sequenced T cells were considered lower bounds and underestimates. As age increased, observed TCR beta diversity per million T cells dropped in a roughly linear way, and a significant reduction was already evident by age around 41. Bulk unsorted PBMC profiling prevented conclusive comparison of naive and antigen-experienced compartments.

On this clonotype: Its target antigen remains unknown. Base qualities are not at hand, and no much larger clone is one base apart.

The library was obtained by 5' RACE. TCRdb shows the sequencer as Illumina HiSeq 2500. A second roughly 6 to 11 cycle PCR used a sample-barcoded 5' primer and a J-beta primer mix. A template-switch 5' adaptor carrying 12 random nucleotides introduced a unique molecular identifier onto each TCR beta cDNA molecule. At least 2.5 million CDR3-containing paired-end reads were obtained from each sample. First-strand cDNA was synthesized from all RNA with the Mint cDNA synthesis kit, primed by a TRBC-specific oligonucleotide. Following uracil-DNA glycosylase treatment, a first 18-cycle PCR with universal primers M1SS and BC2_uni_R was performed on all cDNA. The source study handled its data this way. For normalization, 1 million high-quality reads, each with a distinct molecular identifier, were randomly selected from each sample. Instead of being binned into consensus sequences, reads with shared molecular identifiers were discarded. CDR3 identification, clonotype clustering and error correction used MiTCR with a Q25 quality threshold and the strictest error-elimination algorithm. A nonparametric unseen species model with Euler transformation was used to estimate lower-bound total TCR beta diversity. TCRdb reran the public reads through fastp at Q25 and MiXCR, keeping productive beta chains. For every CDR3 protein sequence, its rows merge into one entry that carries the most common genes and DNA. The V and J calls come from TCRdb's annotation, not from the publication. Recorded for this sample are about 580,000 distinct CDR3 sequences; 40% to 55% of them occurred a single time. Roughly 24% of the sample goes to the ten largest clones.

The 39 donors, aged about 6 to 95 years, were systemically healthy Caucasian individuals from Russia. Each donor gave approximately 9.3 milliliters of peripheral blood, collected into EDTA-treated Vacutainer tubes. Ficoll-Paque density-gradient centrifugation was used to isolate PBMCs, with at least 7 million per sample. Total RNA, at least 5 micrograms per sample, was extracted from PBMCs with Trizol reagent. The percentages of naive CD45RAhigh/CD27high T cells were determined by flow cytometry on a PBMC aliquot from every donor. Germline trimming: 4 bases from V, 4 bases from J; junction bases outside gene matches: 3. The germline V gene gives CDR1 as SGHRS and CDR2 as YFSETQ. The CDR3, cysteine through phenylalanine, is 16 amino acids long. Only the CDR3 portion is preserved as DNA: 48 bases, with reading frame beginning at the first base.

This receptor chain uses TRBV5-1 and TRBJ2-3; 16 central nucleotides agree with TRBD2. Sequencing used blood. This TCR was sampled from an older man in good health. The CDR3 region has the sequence CASSGTSGGASDTQYF. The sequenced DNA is TGCGCCAGCAGCGGGACTAGCGGGGGGGCGTCAGATACGCAGTATTTT.